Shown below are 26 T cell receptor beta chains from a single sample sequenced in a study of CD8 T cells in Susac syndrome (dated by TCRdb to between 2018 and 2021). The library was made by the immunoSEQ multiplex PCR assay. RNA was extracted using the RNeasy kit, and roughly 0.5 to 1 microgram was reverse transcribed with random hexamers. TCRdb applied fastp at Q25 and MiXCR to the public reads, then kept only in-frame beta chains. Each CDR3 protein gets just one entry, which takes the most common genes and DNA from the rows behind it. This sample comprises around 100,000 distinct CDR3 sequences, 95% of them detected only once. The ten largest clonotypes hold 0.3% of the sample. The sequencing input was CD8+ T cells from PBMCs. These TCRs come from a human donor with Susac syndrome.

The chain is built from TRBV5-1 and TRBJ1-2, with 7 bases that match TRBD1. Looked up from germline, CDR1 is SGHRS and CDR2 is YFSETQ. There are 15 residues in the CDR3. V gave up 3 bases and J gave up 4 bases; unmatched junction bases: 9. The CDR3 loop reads CASSSGTENIYGYTF. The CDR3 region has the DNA TGCGCCAGCAGCTCGGGGACAGAAAATATCTATGGCTACACCTTC.

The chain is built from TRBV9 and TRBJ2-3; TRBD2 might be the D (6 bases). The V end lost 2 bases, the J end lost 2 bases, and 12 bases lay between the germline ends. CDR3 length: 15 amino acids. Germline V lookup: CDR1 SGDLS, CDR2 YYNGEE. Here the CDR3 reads CASSVRGDDTDTQYF. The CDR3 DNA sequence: TGTGCCAGCAGCGTCCGCGGGGACGACACAGATACGCAGTATTTT.

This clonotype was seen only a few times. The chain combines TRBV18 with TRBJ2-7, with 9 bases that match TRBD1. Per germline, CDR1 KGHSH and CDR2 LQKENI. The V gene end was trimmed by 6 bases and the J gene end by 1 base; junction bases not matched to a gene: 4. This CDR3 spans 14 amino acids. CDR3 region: CASSSGTGSYEQYF. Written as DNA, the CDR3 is TGTGCCAGCTCGTCCGGGACAGGGTCCTACGAGCAGTACTTC.

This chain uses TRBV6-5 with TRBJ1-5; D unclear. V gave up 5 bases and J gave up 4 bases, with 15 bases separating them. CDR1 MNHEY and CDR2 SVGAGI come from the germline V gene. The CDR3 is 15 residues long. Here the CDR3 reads CASSREGLGNQPQHF. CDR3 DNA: TGTGCCAGCAGTAGGGAAGGACTAGGGAATCAGCCCCAGCATTTT.

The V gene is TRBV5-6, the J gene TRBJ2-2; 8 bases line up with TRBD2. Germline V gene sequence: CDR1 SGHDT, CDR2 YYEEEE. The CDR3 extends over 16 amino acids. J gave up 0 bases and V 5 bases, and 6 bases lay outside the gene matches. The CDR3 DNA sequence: TGTGCCAGCAGTTTTTTTAGCGGGACGAACACCGGGGAGCTGTTTTTT. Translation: CASSFFSGTNTGELFF.

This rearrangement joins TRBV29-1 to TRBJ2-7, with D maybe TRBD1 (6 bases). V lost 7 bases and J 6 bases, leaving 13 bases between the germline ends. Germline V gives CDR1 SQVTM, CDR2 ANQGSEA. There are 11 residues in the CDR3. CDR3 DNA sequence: TGCAGCGCCCGAGGGACATCCGAGCAGTACTTC. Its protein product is CSARGTSEQYF.

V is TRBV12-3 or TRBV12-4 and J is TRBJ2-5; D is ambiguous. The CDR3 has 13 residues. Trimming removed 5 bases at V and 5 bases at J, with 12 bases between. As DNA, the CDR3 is TGTGCCAGCAGTCCACGTAGGGTTGAGACCCAGTACTTC. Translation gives CASSPRRVETQYF.

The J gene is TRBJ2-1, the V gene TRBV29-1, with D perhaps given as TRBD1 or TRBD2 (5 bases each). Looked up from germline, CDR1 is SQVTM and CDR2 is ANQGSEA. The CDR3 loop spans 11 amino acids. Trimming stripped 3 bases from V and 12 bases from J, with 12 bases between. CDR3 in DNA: TGCAGCGTTGAGGTCAGGGACGGGCAGTTCTTC. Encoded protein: CSVEVRDGQFF.

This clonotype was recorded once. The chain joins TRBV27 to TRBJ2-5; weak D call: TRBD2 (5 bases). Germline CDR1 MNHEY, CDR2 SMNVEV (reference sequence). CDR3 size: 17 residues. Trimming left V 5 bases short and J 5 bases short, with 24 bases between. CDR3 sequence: CASSPTAGLSGLETQYF. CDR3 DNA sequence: TGTGCCAGCAGTCCCACCGCCGGACTCTCGGGATTGGAGACCCAGTACTTC.

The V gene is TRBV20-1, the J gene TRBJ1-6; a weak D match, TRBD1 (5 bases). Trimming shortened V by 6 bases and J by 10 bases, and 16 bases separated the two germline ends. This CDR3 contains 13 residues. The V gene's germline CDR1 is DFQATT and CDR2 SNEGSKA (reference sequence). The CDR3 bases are TGCAGTGCACCGACGGGACCCGGGTCACCCCTCCACTTT. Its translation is CSAPTGPGSPLHF.

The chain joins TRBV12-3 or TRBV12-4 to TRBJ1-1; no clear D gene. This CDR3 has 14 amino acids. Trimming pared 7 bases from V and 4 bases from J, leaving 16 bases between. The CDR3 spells CASTPGEVGTEAFF. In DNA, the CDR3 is TGTGCCAGCACTCCCGGAGAGGTAGGCACTGAAGCTTTCTTT.

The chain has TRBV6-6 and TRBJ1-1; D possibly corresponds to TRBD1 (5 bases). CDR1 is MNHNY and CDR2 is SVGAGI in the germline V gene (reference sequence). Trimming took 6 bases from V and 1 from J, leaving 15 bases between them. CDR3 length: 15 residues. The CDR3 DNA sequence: TGTGCCAGCAGAAACCCCGGGACGGCGAACACTGAAGCTTTCTTT. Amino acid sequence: CASRNPGTANTEAFF.

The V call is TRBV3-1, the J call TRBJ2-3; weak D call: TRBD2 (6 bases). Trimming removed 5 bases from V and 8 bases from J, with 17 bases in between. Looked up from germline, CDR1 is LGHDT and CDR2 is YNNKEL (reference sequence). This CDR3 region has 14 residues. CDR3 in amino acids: CASSGLLASATQYF. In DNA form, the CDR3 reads TGTGCCAGCAGCGGCCTGTTGGCTAGCGCTACGCAGTATTTT.

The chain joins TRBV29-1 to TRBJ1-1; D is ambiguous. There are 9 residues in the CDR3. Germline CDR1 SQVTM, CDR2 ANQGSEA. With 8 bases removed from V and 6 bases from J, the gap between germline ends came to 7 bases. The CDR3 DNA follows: TGCAGCTTTATGCCTGAAGCTTTCTTT. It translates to CSFMPEAFF.

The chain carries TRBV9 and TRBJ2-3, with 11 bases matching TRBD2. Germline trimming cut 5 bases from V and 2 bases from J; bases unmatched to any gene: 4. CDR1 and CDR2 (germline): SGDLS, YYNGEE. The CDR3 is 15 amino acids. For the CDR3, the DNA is TGTGCCAGCAGGGGACTAGCGGAGTCCACAGATACGCAGTATTTT. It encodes CASRGLAESTDTQYF.

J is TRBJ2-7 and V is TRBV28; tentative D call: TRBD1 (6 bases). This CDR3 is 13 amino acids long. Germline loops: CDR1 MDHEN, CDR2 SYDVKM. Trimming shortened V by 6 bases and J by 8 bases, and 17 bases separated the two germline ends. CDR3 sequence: CASRESQGLKQYF. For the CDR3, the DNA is TGTGCCAGCAGGGAATCACAGGGCCTCAAGCAGTACTTC.

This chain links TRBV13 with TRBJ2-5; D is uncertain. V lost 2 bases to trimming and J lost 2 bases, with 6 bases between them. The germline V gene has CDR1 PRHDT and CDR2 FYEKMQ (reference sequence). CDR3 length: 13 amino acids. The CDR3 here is CASSLLSQETQYF. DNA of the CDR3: TGTGCCAGCAGCTTACTCTCGCAAGAGACCCAGTACTTC.

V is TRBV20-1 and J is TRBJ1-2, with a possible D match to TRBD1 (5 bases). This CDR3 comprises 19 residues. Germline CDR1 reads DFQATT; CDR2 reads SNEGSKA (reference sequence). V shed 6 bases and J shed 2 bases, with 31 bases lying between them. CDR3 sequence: CSALYSPMGRAFMNYGYTF. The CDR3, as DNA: TGCAGTGCCTTATACTCCCCCATGGGCAGGGCGTTTATGAACTATGGCTACACCTTC.

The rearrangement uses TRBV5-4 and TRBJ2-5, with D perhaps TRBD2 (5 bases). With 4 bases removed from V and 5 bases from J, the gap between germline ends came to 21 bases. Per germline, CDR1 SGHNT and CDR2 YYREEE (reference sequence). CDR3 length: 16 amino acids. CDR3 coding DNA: TGTGCCAGCAGCGCGGGCCATACCTCGCCAGCGGAGACCCAGTACTTC. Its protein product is CASSAGHTSPAETQYF.

The CDR3, as DNA: TGTGCCAGCAGTTTGACTAGGACAGATACGCAGTATTTT. Translation gives CASSLTRTDTQYF. This chain uses TRBV27 with TRBJ2-3; possibly TRBD2 for D (6 bases). The CDR3 is 13 residues long. Deletions cut 3 bases from V and 3 bases from J, with 7 bases between. CDR1 MNHEY and CDR2 SMNVEV come from the germline V gene (reference sequence).

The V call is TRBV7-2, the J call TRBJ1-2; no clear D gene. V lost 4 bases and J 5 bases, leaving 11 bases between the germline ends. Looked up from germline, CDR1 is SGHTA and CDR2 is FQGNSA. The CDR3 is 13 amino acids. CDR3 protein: CASSSTDTYGYTF. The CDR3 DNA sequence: TGTGCCAGCAGCTCTACAGATACATATGGCTACACCTTC.

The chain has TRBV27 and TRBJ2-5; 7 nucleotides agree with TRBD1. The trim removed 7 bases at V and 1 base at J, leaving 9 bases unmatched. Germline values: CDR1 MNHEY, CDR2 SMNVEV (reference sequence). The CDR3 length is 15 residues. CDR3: CASKINRGPQETQYF. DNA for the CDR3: TGTGCCAGCAAGATCAACAGGGGACCCCAAGAGACCCAGTACTTC.

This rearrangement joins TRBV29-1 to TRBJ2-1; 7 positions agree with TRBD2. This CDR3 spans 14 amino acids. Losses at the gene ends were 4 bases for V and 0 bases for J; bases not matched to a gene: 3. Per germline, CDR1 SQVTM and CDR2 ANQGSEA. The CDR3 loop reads CSVASGVSYNEQFF. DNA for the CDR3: TGCAGCGTTGCGAGCGGGGTCTCCTACAATGAGCAGTTCTTC.

For the CDR3, the DNA is TGTGCCAGCAGTGAAAGCCCGGGGGCGGGTGAGACCCAGTACTTC. Translation gives CASSESPGAGETQYF. The chain links TRBV2 to TRBJ2-5; D tentatively reads TRBD1 or TRBD2 (6 bases each). V shed 2 bases and J shed 5 bases, with 15 bases lying between them. The length of the CDR3 is 15 residues. CDR1 SNHLY and CDR2 FYNNEI come from the germline V gene.

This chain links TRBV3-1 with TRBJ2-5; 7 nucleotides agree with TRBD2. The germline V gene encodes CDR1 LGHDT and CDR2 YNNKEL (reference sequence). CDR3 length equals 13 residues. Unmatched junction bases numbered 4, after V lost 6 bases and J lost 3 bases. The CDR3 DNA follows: TGTGCCAGCAGTGCCGGGGGGAAAGAGACCCAGTACTTC. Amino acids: CASSAGGKETQYF.

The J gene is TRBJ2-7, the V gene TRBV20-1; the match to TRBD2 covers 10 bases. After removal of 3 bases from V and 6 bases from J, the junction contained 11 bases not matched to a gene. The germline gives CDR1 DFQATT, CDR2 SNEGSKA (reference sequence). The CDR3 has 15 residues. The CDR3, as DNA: TGCAGTGCTAGTCAGGTGCTAGCGGGAGTGTTCGAGCAGTACTTC. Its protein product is CSASQVLAGVFEQYF.